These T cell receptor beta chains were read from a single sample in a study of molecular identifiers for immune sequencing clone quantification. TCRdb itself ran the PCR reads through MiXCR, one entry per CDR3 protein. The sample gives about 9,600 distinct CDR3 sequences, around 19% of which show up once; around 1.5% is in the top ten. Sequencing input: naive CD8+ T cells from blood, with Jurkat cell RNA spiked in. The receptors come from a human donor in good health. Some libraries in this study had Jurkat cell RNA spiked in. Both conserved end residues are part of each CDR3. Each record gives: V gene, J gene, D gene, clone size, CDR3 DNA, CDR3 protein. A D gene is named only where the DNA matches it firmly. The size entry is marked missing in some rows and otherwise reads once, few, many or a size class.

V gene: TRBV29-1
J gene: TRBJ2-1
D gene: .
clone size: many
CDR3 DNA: TGCAGCGTTGAAAGTATGGTAGCGCCCTCCAATGAGCAGTTCTTC
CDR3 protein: CSVESMVAPSNEQFF

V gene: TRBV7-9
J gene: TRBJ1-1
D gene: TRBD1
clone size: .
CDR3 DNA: TGTGCCAGCAGCAGCCGGGACAGGGCGGGTGAAGCTTTCTTT
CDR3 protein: CASSSRDRAGEAFF

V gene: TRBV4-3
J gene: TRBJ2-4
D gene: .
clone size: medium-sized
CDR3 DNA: TGCGCCAGCAGCCAAGATCGAGGCTTGTACATTCAGTACTTC
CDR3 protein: CASSQDRGLYIQYF

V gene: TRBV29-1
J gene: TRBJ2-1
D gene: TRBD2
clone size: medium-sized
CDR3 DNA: TGCAGCGTTGAAGTTATAGCGGGAGGGCCTGGGTCCTACAATGAGCAGTTCTTC
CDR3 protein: CSVEVIAGGPGSYNEQFF

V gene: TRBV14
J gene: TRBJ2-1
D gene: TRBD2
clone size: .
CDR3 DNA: TGTGTCAGCAGCCCCCAGACTAGCGGGAGAATCGAGCAGCTCTTC
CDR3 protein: CVSSPQTSGRIEQLF

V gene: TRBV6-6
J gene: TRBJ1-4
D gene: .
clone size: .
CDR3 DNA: TGTGCCAGCAGTGATAGTGCAGAAACGCTGTATTTT
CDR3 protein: CASSDSAETLYF

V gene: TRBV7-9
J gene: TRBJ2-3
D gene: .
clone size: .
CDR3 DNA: TGTGCCAGCAGCTCGACAACCAGGGTATTGGGCACAGATACGCTGTATTTT
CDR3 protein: CASSSTTRVLGTDTLYF

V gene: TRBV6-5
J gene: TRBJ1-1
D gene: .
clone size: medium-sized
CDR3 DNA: TGTGCCAGCAGTTACTTGGGGGCGACTGAAGCTTTCTTT
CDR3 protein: CASSYLGATEAFF

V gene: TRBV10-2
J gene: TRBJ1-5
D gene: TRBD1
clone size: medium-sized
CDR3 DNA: TGCGCCAGCAGTGGGACAGGGTTAAGAAATCAGCCCCAGCATTTT
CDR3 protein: CASSGTGLRNQPQHF

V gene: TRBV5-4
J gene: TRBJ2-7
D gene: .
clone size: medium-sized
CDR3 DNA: TGTGCCAGCAGCTTGGGAGGCACTCCCTACGAGCAGTACTTC
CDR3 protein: CASSLGGTPYEQYF

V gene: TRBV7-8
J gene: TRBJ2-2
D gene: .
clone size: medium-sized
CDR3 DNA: TGTGCCAGCAGCCCCCAACGGGGAGTTAGCACCGGGGAGCTGTTTTTT
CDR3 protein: CASSPQRGVSTGELFF

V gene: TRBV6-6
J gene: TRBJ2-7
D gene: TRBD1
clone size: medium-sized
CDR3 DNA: TGTGCCAGCAGTTATGTCGGGACAGTCCTCTACGAGCAGTACTTC
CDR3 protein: CASSYVGTVLYEQYF

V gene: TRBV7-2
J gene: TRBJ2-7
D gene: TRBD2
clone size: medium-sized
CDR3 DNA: TGTGCCAGCAGCTTTACTAGCGGGGAGTACGAGCAGTACTTC
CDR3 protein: CASSFTSGEYEQYF

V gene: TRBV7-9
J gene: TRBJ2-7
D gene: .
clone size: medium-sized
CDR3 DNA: TGTGCCAGCAGCTTTAGAGGGAGCTCCTACGAGCAGTACTTC
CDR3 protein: CASSFRGSSYEQYF

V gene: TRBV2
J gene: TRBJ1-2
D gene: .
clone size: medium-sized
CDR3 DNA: TGTGCCAGCAGGGATCCCCCCACAACAGGGAGCGGCTACACCTTC
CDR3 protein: CASRDPPTTGSGYTF

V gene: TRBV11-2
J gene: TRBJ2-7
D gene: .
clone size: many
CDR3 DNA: TGTGCCAGCAGCTACGGACAGCGCTCCTACGAGCAGTACTTC
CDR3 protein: CASSYGQRSYEQYF

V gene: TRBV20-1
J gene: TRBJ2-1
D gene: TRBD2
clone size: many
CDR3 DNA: TGCAGTGCTAGACTTAGCGGGGGGCTCAGTGAGCAGTTCTTC
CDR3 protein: CSARLSGGLSEQFF

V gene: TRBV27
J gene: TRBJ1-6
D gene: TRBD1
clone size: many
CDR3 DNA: TGTGCCAGCAGTCCAGCGCGGACAGGGTCCTATAATTCACCCCTCCACTTT
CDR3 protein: CASSPARTGSYNSPLHF

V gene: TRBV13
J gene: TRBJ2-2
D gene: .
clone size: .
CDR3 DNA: TGTGCCAGCAGCACCGCCGGGGAGTACAGGAACACCGGGGAGCTGTTTTTT
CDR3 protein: CASSTAGEYRNTGELFF

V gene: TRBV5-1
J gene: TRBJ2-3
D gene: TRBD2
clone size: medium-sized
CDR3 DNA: TGCGCCAGCAGAACGACTAGCGGGGGGCCCCTGGATACGCAGTATTTT
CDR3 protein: CASRTTSGGPLDTQYF

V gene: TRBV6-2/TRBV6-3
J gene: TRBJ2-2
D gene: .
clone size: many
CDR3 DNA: TGTGCCAGCAGTTACTCGGCTACCGGGACGGAGAACACCGGGGAGCTGTTTTTT
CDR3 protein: CASSYSATGTENTGELFF

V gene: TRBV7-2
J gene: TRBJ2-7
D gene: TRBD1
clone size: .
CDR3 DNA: TGTGCCAGCAGCTTAGCGCCGGGACAGGGGGCATTCCAGTACTTC
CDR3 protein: CASSLAPGQGAFQYF

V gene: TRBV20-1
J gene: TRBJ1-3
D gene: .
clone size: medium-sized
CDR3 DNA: TGCAGTGCCCTACGAGACAGGCTTGGAAACACCATATATTTT
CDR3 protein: CSALRDRLGNTIYF

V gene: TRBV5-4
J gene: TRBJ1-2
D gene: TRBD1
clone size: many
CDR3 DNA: TGTGCCAGCAGCTATCTCCCCCCCAGGGGGGTCGGCTACACCTTC
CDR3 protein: CASSYLPPRGVGYTF

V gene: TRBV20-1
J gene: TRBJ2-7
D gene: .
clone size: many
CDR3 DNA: TGCAGTTCCCAGGGGCAGGGGTTGGGTTACGAGCAGTACTTC
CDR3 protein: CSSQGQGLGYEQYF

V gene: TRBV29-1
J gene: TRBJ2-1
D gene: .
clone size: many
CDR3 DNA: TGCAGCGTTGAAGTCAGGAGCGTCTACAATGAGCAGTTCTTC
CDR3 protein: CSVEVRSVYNEQFF